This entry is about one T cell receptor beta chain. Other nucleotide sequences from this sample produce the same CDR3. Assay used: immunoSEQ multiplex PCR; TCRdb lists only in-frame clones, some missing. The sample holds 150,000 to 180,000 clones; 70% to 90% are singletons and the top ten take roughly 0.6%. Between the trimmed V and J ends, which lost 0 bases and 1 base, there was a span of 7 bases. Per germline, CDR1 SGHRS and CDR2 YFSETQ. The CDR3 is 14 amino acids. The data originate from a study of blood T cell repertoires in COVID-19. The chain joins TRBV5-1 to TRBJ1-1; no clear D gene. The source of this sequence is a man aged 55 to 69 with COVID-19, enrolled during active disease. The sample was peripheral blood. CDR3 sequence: CASSLGQANTEAFF. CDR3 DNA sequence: TGCGCCAGCAGCTTGGGACAAGCGAACACTGAAGCTTTCTTT.